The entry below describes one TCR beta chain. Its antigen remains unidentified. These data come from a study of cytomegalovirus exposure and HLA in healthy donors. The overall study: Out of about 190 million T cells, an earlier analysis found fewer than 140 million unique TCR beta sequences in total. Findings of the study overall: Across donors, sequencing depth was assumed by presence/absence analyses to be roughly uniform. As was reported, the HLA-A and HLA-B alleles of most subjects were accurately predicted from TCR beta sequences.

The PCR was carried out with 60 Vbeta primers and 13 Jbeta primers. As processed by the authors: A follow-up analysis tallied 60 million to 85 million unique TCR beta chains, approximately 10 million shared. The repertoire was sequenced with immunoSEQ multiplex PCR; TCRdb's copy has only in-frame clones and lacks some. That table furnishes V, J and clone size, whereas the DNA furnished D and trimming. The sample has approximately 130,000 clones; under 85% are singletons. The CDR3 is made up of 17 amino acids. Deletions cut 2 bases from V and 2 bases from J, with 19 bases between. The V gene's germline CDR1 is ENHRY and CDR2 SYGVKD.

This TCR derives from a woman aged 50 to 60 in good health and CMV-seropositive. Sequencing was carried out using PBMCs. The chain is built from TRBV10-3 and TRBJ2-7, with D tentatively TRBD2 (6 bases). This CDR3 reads CAISEPTYLRGTYEQYF. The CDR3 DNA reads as TGTGCCATCAGTGAGCCTACTTACTTGCGGGGCACCTACGAGCAGTACTTC.